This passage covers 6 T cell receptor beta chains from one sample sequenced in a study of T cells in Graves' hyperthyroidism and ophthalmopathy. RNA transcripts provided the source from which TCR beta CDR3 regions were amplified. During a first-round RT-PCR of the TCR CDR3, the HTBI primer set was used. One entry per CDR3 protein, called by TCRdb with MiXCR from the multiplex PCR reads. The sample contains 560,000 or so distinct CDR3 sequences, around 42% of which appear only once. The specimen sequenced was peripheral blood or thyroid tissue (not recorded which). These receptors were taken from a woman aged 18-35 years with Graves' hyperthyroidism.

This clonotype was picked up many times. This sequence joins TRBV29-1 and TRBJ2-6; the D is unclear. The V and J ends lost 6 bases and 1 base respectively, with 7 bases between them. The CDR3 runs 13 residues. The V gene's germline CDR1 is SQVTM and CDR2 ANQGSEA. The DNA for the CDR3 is TGCAGCGTGCCTGTGTCTGGGGCCAACGTCCTGACTTTC. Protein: CSVPVSGANVLTF.

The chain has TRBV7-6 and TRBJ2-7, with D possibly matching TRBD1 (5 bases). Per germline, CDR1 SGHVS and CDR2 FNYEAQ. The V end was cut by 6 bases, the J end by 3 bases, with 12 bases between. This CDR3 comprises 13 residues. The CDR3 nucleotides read TGTGCCAGCAGTATCGACAGAAGCTACGAGCAGTACTTC. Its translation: CASSIDRSYEQYF.

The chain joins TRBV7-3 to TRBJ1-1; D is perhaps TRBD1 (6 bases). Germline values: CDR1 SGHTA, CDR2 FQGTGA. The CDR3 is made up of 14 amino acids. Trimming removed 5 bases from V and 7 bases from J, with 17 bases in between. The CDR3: CASSRIQGGNEAFF. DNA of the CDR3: TGTGCCAGCAGCCGGATACAGGGAGGGAATGAAGCTTTCTTT.

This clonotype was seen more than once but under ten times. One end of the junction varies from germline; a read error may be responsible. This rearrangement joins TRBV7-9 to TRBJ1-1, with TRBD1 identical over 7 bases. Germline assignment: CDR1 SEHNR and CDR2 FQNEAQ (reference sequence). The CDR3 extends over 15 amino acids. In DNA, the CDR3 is TGCGCCAGCAGCCAAGTGGGACAGAGGAACACTGAAGCTTTCTTT. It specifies CASSQVGQRNTEAFF.

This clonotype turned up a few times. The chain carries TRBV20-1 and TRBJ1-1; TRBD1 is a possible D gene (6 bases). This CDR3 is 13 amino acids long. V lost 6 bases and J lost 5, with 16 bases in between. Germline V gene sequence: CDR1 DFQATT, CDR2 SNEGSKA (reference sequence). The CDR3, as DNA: TGCAGTGCACCAGACAGGAAAGGGACTGAAGCTTTCTTT. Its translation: CSAPDRKGTEAFF.

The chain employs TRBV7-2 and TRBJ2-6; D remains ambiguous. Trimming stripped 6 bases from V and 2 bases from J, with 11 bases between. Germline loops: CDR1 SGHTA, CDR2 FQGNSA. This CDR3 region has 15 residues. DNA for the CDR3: TGTGCCAGCAGAGATATAGGGACTGGGGCCAACGTCCTGACTTTC. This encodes CASRDIGTGANVLTF. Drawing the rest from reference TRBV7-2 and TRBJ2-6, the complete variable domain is GAGVSQSPSNKVTEKGKDVELRCDPISGHTALYWYRQSLGQGLEFLIYFQGNSAPDKSGLPSDRFSAERTGGSVSTLTIQRTQQEDSAVYLCASRDIGTGANVLTFGAGSRLTVL.